This TCR beta chain was captured by sequencing in a study of response to subunit inactivated influenza vaccine. Study conclusions and caveats: T cells newly recruited by each seasonal influenza vaccination are few, the authors suggested.

This CDR3 spans 14 amino acids. J was trimmed by 5 bases and V by 3 bases; bases with no gene match: 4. Germline V CDR1 and CDR2: SGHRS, YFSETQ. TCRdb re-derived calls from the RT-PCR reads in MiXCR, one entry per CDR3 protein. The table has 500,000 or so distinct CDR3 sequences, approximately 15% seen once. This clonotype was seen many times. The antigen is not known. The chain joins TRBV5-1 to TRBJ1-4; the match to TRBD1 covers 7 bases. The sequence came from a man aged 50-75 years who received an inactivated influenza vaccine. Source: CD4+ T cells sorted from PBMCs, taken approximately 25 months after vaccination. CDR3 in amino acids: CASSSGTDNEKLFF. DNA of the CDR3: TGCGCCAGCAGCTCCGGGACAGACAATGAAAAACTGTTTTTT. The complete variable domain, with remaining parts taken from reference TRBV5-1 and TRBJ1-4, reads KAGVTQTPRYLIKTRGQQVTLSCSPISGHRSVSWYQQTPGQGLQFLFEYFSETQRNKGNFPGRFSGRQFSNSRSEMNVSTLELGDSALYLCASSSGTDNEKLFFGSGTQLSVL.